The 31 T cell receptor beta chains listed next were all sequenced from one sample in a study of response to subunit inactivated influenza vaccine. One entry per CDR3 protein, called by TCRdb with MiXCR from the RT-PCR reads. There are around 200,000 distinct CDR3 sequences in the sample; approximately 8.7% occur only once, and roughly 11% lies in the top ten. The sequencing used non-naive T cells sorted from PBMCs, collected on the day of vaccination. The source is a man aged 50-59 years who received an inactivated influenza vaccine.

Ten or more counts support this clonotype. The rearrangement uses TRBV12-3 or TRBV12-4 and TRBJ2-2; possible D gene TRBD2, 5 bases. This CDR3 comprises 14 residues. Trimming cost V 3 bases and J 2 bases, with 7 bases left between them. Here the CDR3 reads CASSLRANTGELFF. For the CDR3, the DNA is TGTGCCAGCAGTTTGCGGGCAAACACCGGGGAGCTGTTTTTT.

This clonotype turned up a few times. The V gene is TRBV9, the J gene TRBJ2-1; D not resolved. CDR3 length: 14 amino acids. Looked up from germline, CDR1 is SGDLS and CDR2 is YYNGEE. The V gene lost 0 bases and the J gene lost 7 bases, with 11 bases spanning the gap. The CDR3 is CASSVVGKGNEQFF. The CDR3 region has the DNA TGTGCCAGCAGCGTAGTTGGGAAAGGTAATGAGCAGTTCTTC.

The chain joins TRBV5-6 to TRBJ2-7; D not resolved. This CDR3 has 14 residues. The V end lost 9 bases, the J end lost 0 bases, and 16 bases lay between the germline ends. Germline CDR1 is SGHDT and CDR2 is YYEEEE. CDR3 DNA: TGTGCCATGAGCCCCGGGCGCTTCTCCTACGAGCAGTACTTC. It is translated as CAMSPGRFSYEQYF.

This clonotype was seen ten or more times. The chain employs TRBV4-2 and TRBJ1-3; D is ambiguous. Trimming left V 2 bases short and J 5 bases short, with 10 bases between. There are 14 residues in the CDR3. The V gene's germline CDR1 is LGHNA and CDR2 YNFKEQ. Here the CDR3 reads CASSQSEARNTIYF. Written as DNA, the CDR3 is TGTGCCAGCAGCCAATCCGAGGCCCGAAACACCATATATTTT.

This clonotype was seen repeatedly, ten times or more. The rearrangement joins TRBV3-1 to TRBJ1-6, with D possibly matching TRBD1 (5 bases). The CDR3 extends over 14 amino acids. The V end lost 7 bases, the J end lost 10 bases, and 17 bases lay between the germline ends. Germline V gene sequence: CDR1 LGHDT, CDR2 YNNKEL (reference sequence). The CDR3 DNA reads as TGTGCCAGCACCCTACGGGGGGGAAGGTCACCCCTCCACTTT. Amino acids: CASTLRGGRSPLHF.

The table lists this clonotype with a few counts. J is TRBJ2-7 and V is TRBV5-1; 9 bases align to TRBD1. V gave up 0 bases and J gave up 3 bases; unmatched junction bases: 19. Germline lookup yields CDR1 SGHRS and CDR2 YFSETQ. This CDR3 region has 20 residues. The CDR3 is CASSLAPNRGRTADYYEQYF. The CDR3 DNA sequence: TGCGCCAGCAGCTTGGCCCCCAACAGGGGGCGGACTGCCGACTACTACGAGCAGTACTTC.

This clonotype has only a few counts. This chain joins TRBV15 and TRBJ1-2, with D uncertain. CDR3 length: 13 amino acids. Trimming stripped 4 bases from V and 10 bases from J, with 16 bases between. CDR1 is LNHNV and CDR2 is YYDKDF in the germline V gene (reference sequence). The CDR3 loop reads CATSIPVGEDYTF. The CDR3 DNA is TGTGCCACCAGCATCCCGGTCGGGGAAGACTACACCTTC.

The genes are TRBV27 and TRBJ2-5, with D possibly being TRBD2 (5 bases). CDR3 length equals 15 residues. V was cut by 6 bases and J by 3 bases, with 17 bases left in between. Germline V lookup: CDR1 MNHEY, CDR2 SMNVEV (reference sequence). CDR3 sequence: CASSLSPSGKETQYF. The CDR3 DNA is TGTGCCAGCAGCCTGTCCCCCTCGGGGAAAGAGACCCAGTACTTC.

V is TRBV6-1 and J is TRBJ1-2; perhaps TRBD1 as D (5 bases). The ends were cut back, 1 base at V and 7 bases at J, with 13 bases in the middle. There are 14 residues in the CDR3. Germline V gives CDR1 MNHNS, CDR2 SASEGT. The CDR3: CASSEVKGQTGYTF. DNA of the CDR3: TGTGCCAGCAGTGAAGTGAAGGGGCAAACTGGCTACACCTTC.

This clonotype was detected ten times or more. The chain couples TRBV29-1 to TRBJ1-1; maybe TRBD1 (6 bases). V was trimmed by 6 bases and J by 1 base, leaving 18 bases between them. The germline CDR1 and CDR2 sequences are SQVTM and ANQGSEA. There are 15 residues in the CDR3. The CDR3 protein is CSVPGGRGQNTEAFF. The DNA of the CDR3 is TGCAGCGTCCCCGGGGGCAGAGGCCAGAACACTGAAGCTTTCTTT.

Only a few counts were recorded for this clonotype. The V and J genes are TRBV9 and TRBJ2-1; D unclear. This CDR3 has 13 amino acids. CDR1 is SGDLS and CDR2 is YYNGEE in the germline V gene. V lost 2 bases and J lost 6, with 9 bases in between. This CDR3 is CASSVGQRNEQFF. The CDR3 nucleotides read TGTGCCAGCAGCGTCGGCCAGCGCAATGAGCAGTTCTTC.

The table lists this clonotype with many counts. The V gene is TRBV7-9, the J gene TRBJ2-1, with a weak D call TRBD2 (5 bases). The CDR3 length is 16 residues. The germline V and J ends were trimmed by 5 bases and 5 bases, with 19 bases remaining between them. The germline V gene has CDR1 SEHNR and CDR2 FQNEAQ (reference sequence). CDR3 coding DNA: TGTGCCAGCAGCCCAAGCGGTACCCGAAACCACAATGAGCAGTTCTTC. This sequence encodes CASSPSGTRNHNEQFF.

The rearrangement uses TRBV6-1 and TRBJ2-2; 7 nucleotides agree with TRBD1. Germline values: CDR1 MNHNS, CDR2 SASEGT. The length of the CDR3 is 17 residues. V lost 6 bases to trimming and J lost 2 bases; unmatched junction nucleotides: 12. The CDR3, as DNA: TGTGCCAGCAGCAGAACAGGGGTTCCAATTAACACCGGGGAGCTGTTTTTT. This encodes CASSRTGVPINTGELFF.

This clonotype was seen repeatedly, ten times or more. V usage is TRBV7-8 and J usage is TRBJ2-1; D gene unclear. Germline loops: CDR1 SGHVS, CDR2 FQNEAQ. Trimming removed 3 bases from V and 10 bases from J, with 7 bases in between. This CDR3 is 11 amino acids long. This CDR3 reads CASSFSLEQFF. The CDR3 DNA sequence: TGTGCCAGCAGCTTCAGTTTGGAGCAGTTCTTC.

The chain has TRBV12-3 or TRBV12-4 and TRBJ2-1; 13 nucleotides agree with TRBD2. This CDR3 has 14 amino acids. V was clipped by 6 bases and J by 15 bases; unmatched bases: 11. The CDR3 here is CASSPGLAGASPFF. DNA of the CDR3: TGTGCCAGCAGCCCCGGACTAGCGGGGGCCTCCCCGTTCTTC.

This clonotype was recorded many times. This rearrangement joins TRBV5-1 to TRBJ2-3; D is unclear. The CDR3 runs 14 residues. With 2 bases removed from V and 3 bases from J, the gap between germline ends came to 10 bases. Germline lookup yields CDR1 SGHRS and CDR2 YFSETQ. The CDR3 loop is CASSFTKGTDTQYF. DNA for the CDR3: TGCGCCAGCAGCTTCACTAAAGGAACAGATACGCAGTATTTT.

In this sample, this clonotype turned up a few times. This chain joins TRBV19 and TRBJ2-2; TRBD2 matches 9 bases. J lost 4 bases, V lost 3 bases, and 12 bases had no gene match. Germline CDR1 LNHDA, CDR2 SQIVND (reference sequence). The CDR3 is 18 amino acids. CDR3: CASSMRFSGSLRTGELFF. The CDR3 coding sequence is TGTGCCAGTAGTATGCGTTTTAGCGGGAGCCTCCGCACCGGGGAGCTGTTTTTT. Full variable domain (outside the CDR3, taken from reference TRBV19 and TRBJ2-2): DGGITQSPKYLFRKEGQNVTLSCEQNLNHDAMYWYRQDPGQGLRLIYYSQIVNDFQKGDIAEGYSVSREKKESFPLTVTSAQKNPTAFYLCASSMRFSGSLRTGELFFGEGSRLTVL.

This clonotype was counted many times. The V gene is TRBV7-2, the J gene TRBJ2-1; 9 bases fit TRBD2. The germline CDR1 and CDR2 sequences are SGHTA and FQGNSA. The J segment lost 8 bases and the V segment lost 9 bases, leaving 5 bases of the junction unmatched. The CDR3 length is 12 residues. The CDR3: CARREGEDEQFF. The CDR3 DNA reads TGTGCCAGGCGGGAGGGGGAGGATGAGCAGTTCTTC.

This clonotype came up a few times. CDR3 in DNA: TGTGCCAGCAGTTGGCCAGGGGGTGGGGAGCAGTACTTC. It encodes CASSWPGGGEQYF. The rearrangement joins TRBV27 to TRBJ2-7, with 7 bases aligning to TRBD1. CDR1 is MNHEY, CDR2 SMNVEV, per germline (reference sequence). The CDR3 is made up of 13 amino acids. V was pared by 4 bases and J by 7 bases, with 7 bases of the junction left unmatched.

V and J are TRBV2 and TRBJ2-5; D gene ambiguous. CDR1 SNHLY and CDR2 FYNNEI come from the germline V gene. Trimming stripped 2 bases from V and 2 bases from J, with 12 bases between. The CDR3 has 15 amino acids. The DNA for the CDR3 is TGTGCCAGCAGTGAACTGGGCAGGCAACAAGAGACCCAGTACTTC. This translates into CASSELGRQQETQYF.

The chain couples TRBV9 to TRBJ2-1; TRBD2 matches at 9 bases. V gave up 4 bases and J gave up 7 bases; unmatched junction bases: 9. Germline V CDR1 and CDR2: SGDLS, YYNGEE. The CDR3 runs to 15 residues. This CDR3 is CASSPHAGGLNEQFF. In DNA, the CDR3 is TGTGCCAGCAGCCCCCATGCGGGGGGGCTAAATGAGCAGTTCTTC.

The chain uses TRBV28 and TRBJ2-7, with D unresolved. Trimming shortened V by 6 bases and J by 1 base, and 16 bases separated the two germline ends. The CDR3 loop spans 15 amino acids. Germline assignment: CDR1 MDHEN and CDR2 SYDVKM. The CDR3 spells CASSPRLGQSYEQYF. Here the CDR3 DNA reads TGTGCCAGCAGCCCCAGATTGGGTCAGTCCTACGAGCAGTACTTC. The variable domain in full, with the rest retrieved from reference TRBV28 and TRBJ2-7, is DVKVTQSSRYLVKRTGEKVFLECVQDMDHENMFWYRQDPGLGLRLIYFSYDVKMKEKGDIPEGYSVSREKKERFSLILESASTNQTSMYLCASSPRLGQSYEQYFGPGTRLTVT.

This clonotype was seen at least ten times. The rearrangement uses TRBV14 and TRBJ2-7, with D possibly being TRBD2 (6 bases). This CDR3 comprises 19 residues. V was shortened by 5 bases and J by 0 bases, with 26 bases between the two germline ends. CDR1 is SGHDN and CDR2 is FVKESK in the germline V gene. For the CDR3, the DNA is TGTGCCAGCAGCACTAGCCCCTTCGTCCCGGGTCCGAGCTCCTACGAGCAGTACTTC. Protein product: CASSTSPFVPGPSSYEQYF.

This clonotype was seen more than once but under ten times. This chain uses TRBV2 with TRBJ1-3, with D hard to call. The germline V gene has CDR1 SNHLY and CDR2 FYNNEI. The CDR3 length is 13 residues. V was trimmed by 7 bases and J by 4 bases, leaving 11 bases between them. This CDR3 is CASMIQAGNTIYF. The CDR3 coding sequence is TGTGCCAGCATGATCCAGGCCGGAAACACCATATATTTT.

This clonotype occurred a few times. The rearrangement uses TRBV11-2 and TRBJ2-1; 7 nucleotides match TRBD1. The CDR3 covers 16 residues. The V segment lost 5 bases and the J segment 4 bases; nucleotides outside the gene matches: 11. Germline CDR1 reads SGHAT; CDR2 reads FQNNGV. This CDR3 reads CASSHTKGGWYNEQFF. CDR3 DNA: TGTGCCAGCAGCCATACGAAAGGGGGCTGGTACAATGAGCAGTTCTTC.

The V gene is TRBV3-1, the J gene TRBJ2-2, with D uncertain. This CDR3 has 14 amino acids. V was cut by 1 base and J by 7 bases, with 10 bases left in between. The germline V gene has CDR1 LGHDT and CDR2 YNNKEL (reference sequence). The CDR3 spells CASSQAPRRGELFF. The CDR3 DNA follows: TGTGCCAGCAGCCAAGCCCCCCGACGCGGGGAGCTGTTTTTT.

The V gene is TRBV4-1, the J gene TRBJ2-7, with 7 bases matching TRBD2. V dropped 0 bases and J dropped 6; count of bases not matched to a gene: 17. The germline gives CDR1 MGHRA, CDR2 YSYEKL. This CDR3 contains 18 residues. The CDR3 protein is CASSQDRERLLGGPEQYF. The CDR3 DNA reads TGCGCCAGCAGCCAAGATAGGGAACGGCTTTTGGGAGGGCCCGAGCAGTACTTC.

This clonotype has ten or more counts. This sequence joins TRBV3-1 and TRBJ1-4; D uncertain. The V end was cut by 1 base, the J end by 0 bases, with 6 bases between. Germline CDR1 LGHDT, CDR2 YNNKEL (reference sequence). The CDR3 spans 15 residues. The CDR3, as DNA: TGTGCCAGCAGCCAAGGAGCGGCAACTAATGAAAAACTGTTTTTT. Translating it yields CASSQGAATNEKLFF.

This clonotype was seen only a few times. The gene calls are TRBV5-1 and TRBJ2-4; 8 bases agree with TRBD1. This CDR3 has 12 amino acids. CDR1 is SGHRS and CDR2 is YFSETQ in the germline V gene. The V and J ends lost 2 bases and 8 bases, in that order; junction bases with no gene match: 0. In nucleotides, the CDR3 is TGCGCCAGCAGCTTACAGGGGGACATTCAGTACTTC. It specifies CASSLQGDIQYF.

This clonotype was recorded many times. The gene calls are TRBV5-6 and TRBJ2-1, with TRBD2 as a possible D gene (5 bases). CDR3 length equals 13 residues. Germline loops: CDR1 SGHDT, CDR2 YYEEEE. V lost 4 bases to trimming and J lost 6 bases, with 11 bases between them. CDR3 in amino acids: CASSLLARNEQFF. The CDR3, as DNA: TGTGCCAGCAGCCTCCTAGCTCGCAATGAGCAGTTCTTC. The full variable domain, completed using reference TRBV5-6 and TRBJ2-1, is DAGVTQSPTHLIKTRGQQVTLRCSPKSGHDTVSWYQQALGQGPQFIFQYYEEEERQRGNFPDRFSGHQFPNYSSELNVNALLLGDSALYLCASSLLARNEQFFGPGTRLTVL.

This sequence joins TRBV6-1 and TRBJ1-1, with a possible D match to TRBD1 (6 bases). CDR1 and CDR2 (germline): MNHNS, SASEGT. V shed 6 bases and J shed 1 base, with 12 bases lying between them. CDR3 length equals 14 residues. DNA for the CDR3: TGTGCCAGCAGAGTCCGGGACAAGAACACTGAAGCTTTCTTT. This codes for CASRVRDKNTEAFF.